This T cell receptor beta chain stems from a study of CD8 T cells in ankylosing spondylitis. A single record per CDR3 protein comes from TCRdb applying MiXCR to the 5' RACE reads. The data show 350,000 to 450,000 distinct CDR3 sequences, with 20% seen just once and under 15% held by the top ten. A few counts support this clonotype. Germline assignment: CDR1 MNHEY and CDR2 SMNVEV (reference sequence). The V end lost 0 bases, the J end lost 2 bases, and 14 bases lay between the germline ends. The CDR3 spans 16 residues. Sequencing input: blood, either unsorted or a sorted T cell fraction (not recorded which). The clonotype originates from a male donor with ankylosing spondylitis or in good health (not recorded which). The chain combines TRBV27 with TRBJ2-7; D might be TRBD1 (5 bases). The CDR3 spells CASSLSLGARTYEQYF. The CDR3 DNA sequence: TGTGCCAGCAGTTTATCGTTAGGGGCAAGGACCTACGAGCAGTACTTC.